The clone carrying this T cell receptor beta chain was seen once. The entry originates in a study of blood T cell repertoires in COVID-19. CDR1 and CDR2 (germline): KGHDR, SFDVKD. The CDR3 has 15 residues. V lost 5 bases to trimming and J lost 5 bases; unmatched junction nucleotides: 8. Study processing details: Reference gene primer amplification yielded estimated nucleated cell counts. Some clones are missing from TCRdb's copy, which holds only in-frame ones; the method was immunoSEQ multiplex PCR. Clonal size and the V and J genes are those of that table, whereas D and trimming came from the DNA. The sample lists more than 100,000 clones; 84% were seen once.

The source is a human donor in a cohort sampled during active or convalescent COVID-19. The specimen was peripheral blood. The genes are TRBV24-1 and TRBJ2-1, with TRBD2 matching over 7 bases. As DNA, the CDR3 is TGTGCCACCAGTGCCCGGGCTAGCGGCCACAATGAGCAGTTCTTC. This codes for CATSARASGHNEQFF.